This T cell receptor (beta chain) came from a study of control samples from healthy donors and cancer patients. Clones were sequenced by immunoSEQ multiplex PCR, and TCRdb holds only the in-frame ones, with some missing. The sample has more than 110,000 clones; roughly 92% are singletons. This clone showed up just once. CDR3 length: 15 residues. Germline CDR1 is SEHNR and CDR2 is FQNEAQ (reference sequence). The V gene end was trimmed by 5 bases and the J gene end by 1 base; junction bases not matched to a gene: 5. The sample was blood. The origin of this receptor is a young man in good health. This sequence joins TRBV7-9 and TRBJ1-1; 9 nucleotides agree with TRBD1. DNA of the CDR3: TGTGCCAGCAGCCCCCGGGGACAGGGGAACACTGAAGCTTTCTTT. Translated, it gives CASSPRGQGNTEAFF.